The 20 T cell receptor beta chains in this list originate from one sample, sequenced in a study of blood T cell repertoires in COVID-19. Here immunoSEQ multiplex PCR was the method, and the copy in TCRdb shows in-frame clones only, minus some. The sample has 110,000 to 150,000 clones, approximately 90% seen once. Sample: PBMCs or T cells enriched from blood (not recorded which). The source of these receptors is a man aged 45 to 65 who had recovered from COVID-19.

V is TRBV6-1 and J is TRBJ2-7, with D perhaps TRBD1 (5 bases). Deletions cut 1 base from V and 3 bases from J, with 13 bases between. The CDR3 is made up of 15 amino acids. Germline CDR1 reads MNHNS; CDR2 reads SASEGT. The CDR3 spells CASSEGFKGRYEQYV. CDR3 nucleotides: TGTGCCAGCAGTGAAGGATTTAAGGGGCGCTACGAGCAGTACGTC.

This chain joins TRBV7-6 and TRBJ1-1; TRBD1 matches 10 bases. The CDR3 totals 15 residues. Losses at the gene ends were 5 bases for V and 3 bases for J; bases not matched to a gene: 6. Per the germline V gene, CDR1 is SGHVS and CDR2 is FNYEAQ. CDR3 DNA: TGTGCCAGCAGCATTGAGACAGGGGGCTACACTGAAGCTTTCTTT. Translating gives CASSIETGGYTEAFF.

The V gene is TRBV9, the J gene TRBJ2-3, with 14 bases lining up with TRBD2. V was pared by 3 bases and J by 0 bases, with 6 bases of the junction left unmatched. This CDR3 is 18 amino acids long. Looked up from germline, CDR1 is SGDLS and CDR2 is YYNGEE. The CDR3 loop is CASSEGTSGGASTDTQYF. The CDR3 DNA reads TGTGCCAGCAGCGAAGGGACTAGCGGGGGAGCGAGCACAGATACGCAGTATTTT.

DNA for the CDR3: TGTGCCAGTAGTGAAACCGGGACAAGGCAGCCCCAGCATTTT. Translation gives CASSETGTRQPQHF. This chain connects TRBV19 to TRBJ1-5; D perhaps matches TRBD1 (6 bases). The CDR3 length is 14 residues. Trimming left V 5 bases short and J 7 bases short, with 15 bases between. Germline values: CDR1 LNHDA, CDR2 SQIVND (reference sequence). The full variable domain, its missing parts supplied by reference TRBV19 and TRBJ1-5, is DGGITQSPKYLFRKEGQNVTLSCEQNLNHDAMYWYRQDPGQGLRLIYYSQIVNDFQKGDIAEGYSVSREKKESFPLTVTSAQKNPTAFYLCASSETGTRQPQHFGDGTRLSIL.

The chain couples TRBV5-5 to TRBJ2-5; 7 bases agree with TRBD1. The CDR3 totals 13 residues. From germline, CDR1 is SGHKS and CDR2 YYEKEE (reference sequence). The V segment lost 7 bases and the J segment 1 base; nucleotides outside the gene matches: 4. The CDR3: CASQTGTQETQYF. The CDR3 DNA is TGTGCCAGCCAGACAGGGACCCAAGAGACCCAGTACTTC. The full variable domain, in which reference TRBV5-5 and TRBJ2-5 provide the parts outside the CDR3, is DAGVTQSPTHLIKTRGQQVTLRCSPISGHKSVSWYQQVLGQGPQFIFQYYEKEERGRGNFPDRFSARQFPNYSSELNVNALLLGDSALYLCASQTGTQETQYFGPGTRLLVL.

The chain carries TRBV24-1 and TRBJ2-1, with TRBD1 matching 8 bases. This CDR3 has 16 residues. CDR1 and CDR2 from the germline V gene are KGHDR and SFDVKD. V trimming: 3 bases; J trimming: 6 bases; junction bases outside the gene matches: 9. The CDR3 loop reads CATSDPQGAVGNEQFF. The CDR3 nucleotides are TGTGCCACCAGTGATCCTCAGGGGGCAGTAGGCAATGAGCAGTTCTTC.

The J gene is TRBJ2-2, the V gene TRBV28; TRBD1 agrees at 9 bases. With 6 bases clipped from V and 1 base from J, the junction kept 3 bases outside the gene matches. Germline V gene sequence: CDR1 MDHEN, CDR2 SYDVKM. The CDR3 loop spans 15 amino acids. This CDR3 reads CASSPGQGNTGELFF. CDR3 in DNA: TGTGCCAGCAGCCCGGGACAGGGGAACACCGGGGAGCTGTTTTTT.

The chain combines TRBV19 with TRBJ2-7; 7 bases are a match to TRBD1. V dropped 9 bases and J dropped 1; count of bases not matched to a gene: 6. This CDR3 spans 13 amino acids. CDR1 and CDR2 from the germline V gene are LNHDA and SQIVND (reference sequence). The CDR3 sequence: CASRGQVSYEQYF. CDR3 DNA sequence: TGTGCCAGCCGAGGACAGGTTTCCTACGAGCAGTACTTC.

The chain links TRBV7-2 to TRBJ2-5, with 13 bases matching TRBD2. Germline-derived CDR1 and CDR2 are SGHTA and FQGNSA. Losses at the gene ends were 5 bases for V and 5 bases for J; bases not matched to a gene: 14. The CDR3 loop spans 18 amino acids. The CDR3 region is CASSPRRGTSGAYETQYF. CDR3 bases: TGTGCCAGCAGCCCACGCCGGGGGACTAGCGGGGCCTATGAGACCCAGTACTTC.

CDR3 region: CASSQDSLNYGYTF. CDR3 nucleotides: TGCGCCAGCAGCCAAGACTCTCTCAACTATGGCTACACCTTC. The chain uses TRBV4-3 and TRBJ1-2; D uncertain. V gave up 0 bases and J gave up 2 bases, with 7 bases separating them. Germline lookup yields CDR1 LGHNA and CDR2 YSLEER. The CDR3 loop spans 14 amino acids.

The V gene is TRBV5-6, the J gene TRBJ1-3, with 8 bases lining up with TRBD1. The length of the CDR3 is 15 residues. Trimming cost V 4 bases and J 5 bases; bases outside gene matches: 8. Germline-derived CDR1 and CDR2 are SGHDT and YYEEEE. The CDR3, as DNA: TGTGCCAGCAGCGCGTCAGGGGGCAATCGAAACACCATATATTTT. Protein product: CASSASGGNRNTIYF.

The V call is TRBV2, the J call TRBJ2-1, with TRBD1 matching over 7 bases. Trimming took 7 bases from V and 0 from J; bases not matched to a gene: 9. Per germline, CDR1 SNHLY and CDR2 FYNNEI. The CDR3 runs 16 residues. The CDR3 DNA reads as TGTGCCAGCACTCCCGGTGGGGACAGCTCCTACAATGAGCAGTTCTTC. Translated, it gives CASTPGGDSSYNEQFF.

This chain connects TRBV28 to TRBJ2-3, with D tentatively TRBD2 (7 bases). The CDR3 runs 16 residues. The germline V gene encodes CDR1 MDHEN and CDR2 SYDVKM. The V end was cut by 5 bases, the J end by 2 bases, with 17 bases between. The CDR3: CASSPGGGEPTDTQYF. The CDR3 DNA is TGTGCCAGCAGTCCTGGGGGGGGCGAGCCCACAGATACGCAGTATTTT.

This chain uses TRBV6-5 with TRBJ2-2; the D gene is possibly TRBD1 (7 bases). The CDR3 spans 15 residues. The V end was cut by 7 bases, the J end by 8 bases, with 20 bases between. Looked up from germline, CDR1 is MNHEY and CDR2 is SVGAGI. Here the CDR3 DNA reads TGTGCCAGCACCCGGGGTGGAGGGGGCAGGGGGGAGCTGTTTTTT. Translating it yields CASTRGGGGRGELFF.

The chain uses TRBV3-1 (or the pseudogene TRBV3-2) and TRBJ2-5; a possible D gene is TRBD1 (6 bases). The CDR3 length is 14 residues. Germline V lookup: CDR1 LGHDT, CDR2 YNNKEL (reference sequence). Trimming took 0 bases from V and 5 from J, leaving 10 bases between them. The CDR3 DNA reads TGTGCCAGCAGCCAAGACGACAGGTGGGAGACCCAGTACTTC. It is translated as CASSQDDRWETQYF.

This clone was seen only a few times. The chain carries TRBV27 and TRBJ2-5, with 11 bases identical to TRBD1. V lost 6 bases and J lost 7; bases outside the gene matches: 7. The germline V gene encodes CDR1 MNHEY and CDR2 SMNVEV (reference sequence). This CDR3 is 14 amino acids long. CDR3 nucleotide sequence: TGTGCCAGCAGAACGGGGACAGGGGGTGGGACCCAGTACTTC. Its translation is CASRTGTGGGTQYF.

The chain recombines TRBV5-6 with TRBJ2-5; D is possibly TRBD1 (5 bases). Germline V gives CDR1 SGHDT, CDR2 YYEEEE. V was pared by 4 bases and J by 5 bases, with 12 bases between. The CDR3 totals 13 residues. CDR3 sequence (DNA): TGTGCCAGCAGCATTCAGGGTTTGGAGACCCAGTACTTC. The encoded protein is CASSIQGLETQYF.

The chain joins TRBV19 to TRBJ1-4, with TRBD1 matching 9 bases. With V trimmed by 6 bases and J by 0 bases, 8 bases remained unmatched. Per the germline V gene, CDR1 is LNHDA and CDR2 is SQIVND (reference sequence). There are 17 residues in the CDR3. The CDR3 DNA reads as TGTGCCAGTAGACCCGACAGGGGGGAAGCAACTAATGAAAAACTGTTTTTT. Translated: CASRPDRGEATNEKLFF.

The CDR3 loop reads CASRHDSRGHTEAFF. In nucleotides, the CDR3 is TGTGCCAGCAGACATGACTCCAGGGGCCACACTGAAGCTTTCTTT. This chain joins TRBV28 and TRBJ1-1, with D maybe TRBD1 (6 bases). CDR1 and CDR2 (germline): MDHEN, SYDVKM. The CDR3 sequence is 15 residues long. Between the trimmed V and J ends, which lost 6 bases and 3 bases, there was a span of 17 bases.

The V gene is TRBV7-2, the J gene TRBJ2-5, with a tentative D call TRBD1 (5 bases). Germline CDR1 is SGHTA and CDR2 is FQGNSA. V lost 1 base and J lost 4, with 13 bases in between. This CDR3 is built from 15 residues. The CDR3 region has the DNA TGTGCCAGCAGCTTAGGAGATGCTAGGGGAGAGACCCAGTACTTC. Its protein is CASSLGDARGETQYF.